These T cell receptor beta chains were read from a single sample in a study of blood T cell repertoires in COVID-19. Here immunoSEQ multiplex PCR was the method, and the copy in TCRdb shows in-frame clones only, minus some. The table shows some 300,000 clones, with 90% occurring only once. Sequenced: peripheral blood. The receptors here all came from a woman between 40 and 50 years old with COVID-19, enrolled during active disease. Both conserved end residues are part of each CDR3. The order of the fields is CDR3 DNA, CDR3 protein, J gene, V gene, D gene, clone size, CDR3 length. The D gene is left open where the match is weak. A clone size is listed for some rows: how often the clone was seen (once, few, many), or a class if it is expanded.

cdr3_nt: TGTGCCAGTACTCTAGGCATCGATCAGCCCCAGCATTTT
cdr3_aa: CASTLGIDQPQHF
j_call: TRBJ1-5
v_call: TRBV19
d_call: NA
clone_size: NA
cdr3_length: 13

cdr3_nt: TGTGCCAGCAGCCAAGAACCTCGAGTATGGGGCTCAGCCAAAAACATTCAGTACTTC
cdr3_aa: CASSQEPRVWGSAKNIQYF
j_call: TRBJ2-4
v_call: TRBV3-1/TRBV3-2
d_call: NA
clone_size: NA
cdr3_length: 19

cdr3_nt: TGTGCCAGTAGTATGGGTCAGGGGGACACTGAAGCTTTCTTT
cdr3_aa: CASSMGQGDTEAFF
j_call: TRBJ1-1
v_call: TRBV19
d_call: TRBD1
clone_size: NA
cdr3_length: 14

cdr3_nt: TGTGCCAGCAGTTACTCGACATCCTACGAGCAGTACTTC
cdr3_aa: CASSYSTSYEQYF
j_call: TRBJ2-7
v_call: TRBV6-6
d_call: NA
clone_size: NA
cdr3_length: 13

cdr3_nt: TGTGCCAGCAGTTTCCGGGGGGGAGACACTGAAGCTTTCTTT
cdr3_aa: CASSFRGGDTEAFF
j_call: TRBJ1-1
v_call: TRBV5-4
d_call: NA
clone_size: NA
cdr3_length: 14

cdr3_nt: TGTGCCAGCACAGGACAGGGGATGGTTAGCTCCTATAATTCACCCCTCCACTTT
cdr3_aa: CASTGQGMVSSYNSPLHF
j_call: TRBJ1-6
v_call: TRBV27
d_call: TRBD1
clone_size: once
cdr3_length: 18

cdr3_nt: TGTGCCAGCAGCCGTGACATTTCGAAAAACACAGATACGCAGTATTTT
cdr3_aa: CASSRDISKNTDTQYF
j_call: TRBJ2-3
v_call: TRBV5-4
d_call: NA
clone_size: NA
cdr3_length: 16

cdr3_nt: TGTGCCAGCAGAGACACATTGTCTGGAAACACCATATATTTT
cdr3_aa: CASRDTLSGNTIYF
j_call: TRBJ1-3
v_call: TRBV6-5
d_call: NA
clone_size: NA
cdr3_length: 14

cdr3_nt: TGTGCCCTCCGACAGGGCTACACCGGGGAGCTGTTTTTT
cdr3_aa: CALRQGYTGELFF
j_call: TRBJ2-2
v_call: TRBV6-6
d_call: TRBD1
clone_size: NA
cdr3_length: 13

cdr3_nt: TGTGCCAGCTCACCACTGGACGCGGGGGCGAACACCGGGGAGCTGTTTTTT
cdr3_aa: CASSPLDAGANTGELFF
j_call: TRBJ2-2
v_call: TRBV18
d_call: TRBD2
clone_size: NA
cdr3_length: 17

cdr3_nt: TGTGCCAGCAGCTTGGCGGCAGGGAATGGTGAAAAACTGTTTTTT
cdr3_aa: CASSLAAGNGEKLFF
j_call: TRBJ1-4
v_call: TRBV5-6
d_call: NA
clone_size: NA
cdr3_length: 15

cdr3_nt: TGTGCCAGCAGCCTACACCGGCGGGGGACGGGGGATGAGCAGTTCTTC
cdr3_aa: CASSLHRRGTGDEQFF
j_call: TRBJ2-1
v_call: TRBV7-3
d_call: TRBD2
clone_size: NA
cdr3_length: 16

cdr3_nt: TGTGCCAGCAGCTCCGGAACAGGGGGTCCCTACGAGCAGTACTTC
cdr3_aa: CASSSGTGGPYEQYF
j_call: TRBJ2-7
v_call: TRBV7-3
d_call: TRBD1
clone_size: NA
cdr3_length: 15

cdr3_nt: TGTGCCAGCTCACCCGTCAGTTTGCTAAACACCATATATTTT
cdr3_aa: CASSPVSLLNTIYF
j_call: TRBJ1-3
v_call: TRBV18
d_call: NA
clone_size: NA
cdr3_length: 14

cdr3_nt: TGTGCCAGCAGCACCTCGACAGGGAGGAACACCATATATTTT
cdr3_aa: CASSTSTGRNTIYF
j_call: TRBJ1-3
v_call: TRBV9
d_call: TRBD1
clone_size: once
cdr3_length: 14

cdr3_nt: TGTGCCAGCAGTCCGGGACTAGCGGGAGTACGGCAGTACTTC
cdr3_aa: CASSPGLAGVRQYF
j_call: TRBJ2-7
v_call: TRBV6-2/TRBV6-3
d_call: TRBD2
clone_size: NA
cdr3_length: 14

cdr3_nt: TGTGCCAGTAGTATATTTAAAGGCGGGGAGGAGTTCTTC
cdr3_aa: CASSIFKGGEEFF
j_call: TRBJ2-1
v_call: TRBV19
d_call: NA
clone_size: NA
cdr3_length: 13

cdr3_nt: TGTGCCAGCCGGGGACAGATGAACACCGGGGAGCTGTTTTTT
cdr3_aa: CASRGQMNTGELFF
j_call: TRBJ2-2
v_call: TRBV6-4
d_call: TRBD1
clone_size: NA
cdr3_length: 14

cdr3_nt: TGTGCCACCAGTGATTTTGGGGGGGGGTCCCAATCCAGATACAATGAGCAGTTCTTC
cdr3_aa: CATSDFGGGSQSRYNEQFF
j_call: TRBJ2-1
v_call: TRBV24-1
d_call: TRBD2
clone_size: NA
cdr3_length: 19

cdr3_nt: TGTGCCAGCAGTTTCACCGGGACAGCCTATGGCTACACCTTC
cdr3_aa: CASSFTGTAYGYTF
j_call: TRBJ1-2
v_call: TRBV27
d_call: TRBD1
clone_size: once
cdr3_length: 14

cdr3_nt: TGTGCCAGCAGCTTGTTGGGACAGACCTACGAGCAGTACTTC
cdr3_aa: CASSLLGQTYEQYF
j_call: TRBJ2-7
v_call: TRBV5-5
d_call: TRBD1
clone_size: NA
cdr3_length: 14

cdr3_nt: TGCAGCGTTAGAGAAAGAGGACATAGACAAGAGACCCAGTACTTC
cdr3_aa: CSVRERGHRQETQYF
j_call: TRBJ2-5
v_call: TRBV29-1
d_call: NA
clone_size: NA
cdr3_length: 15

cdr3_nt: TGTGCCAGCAGCCCCGGGGTAGCGGGACTGCAGGAGCAGTTCTTC
cdr3_aa: CASSPGVAGLQEQFF
j_call: TRBJ2-1
v_call: TRBV7-3
d_call: TRBD2
clone_size: NA
cdr3_length: 15

cdr3_nt: TGTGCCAGCATCAACAGGGGCGCAACTGGAAACACCATATATTTT
cdr3_aa: CASINRGATGNTIYF
j_call: TRBJ1-3
v_call: TRBV6-5
d_call: TRBD1
clone_size: NA
cdr3_length: 15

cdr3_nt: TGTGCCAGCAGTTACGGCAGGCAGGGGGGTCAGCCCCAGCATTTT
cdr3_aa: CASSYGRQGGQPQHF
j_call: TRBJ1-5
v_call: TRBV6-6
d_call: TRBD1
clone_size: NA
cdr3_length: 15

cdr3_nt: TGTGCCAGCAGCCCCCAGGGTATCAAAGAGACCCAGTACTTC
cdr3_aa: CASSPQGIKETQYF
j_call: TRBJ2-5
v_call: TRBV6-5
d_call: NA
clone_size: NA
cdr3_length: 14

cdr3_nt: TGTGCCAGCAGTTTGACAGGCCCCTACAATGAGCAGTTCTTC
cdr3_aa: CASSLTGPYNEQFF
j_call: TRBJ2-1
v_call: TRBV25-1
d_call: NA
clone_size: NA
cdr3_length: 14

cdr3_nt: TGTGCCAGCAGCTCCGGACAGGCCGACACAGATACGCAGTATTTT
cdr3_aa: CASSSGQADTDTQYF
j_call: TRBJ2-3
v_call: TRBV11-3
d_call: TRBD1
clone_size: once
cdr3_length: 15

cdr3_nt: TGTGCCAGCGGGACAGACATGAACACTGAAGCTTTCTTT
cdr3_aa: CASGTDMNTEAFF
j_call: TRBJ1-1
v_call: TRBV3-1/TRBV3-2
d_call: TRBD1
clone_size: NA
cdr3_length: 13

cdr3_nt: TGTGCCAGTAGTATAGGGGGGACTTCAGATACGCAGTATTTT
cdr3_aa: CASSIGGTSDTQYF
j_call: TRBJ2-3
v_call: TRBV19
d_call: NA
clone_size: once
cdr3_length: 14

cdr3_nt: TGTGCCAGCAGCCGCCGTGAGGGAGGAACCGGGGAGCTGTTTTTT
cdr3_aa: CASSRREGGTGELFF
j_call: TRBJ2-2
v_call: TRBV7-9
d_call: NA
clone_size: NA
cdr3_length: 15

cdr3_nt: TGTGCCAGCAGTTCCCACATGTTCGAGCAGTACTTC
cdr3_aa: CASSSHMFEQYF
j_call: TRBJ2-7
v_call: TRBV28
d_call: NA
clone_size: NA
cdr3_length: 12

cdr3_nt: TGCAGCGTGACAGGGAACGGAGAAAAACTGTTTTTT
cdr3_aa: CSVTGNGEKLFF
j_call: TRBJ1-4
v_call: TRBV29-1
d_call: TRBD1
clone_size: NA
cdr3_length: 12

cdr3_nt: TGTGCCAGCAGCTCCGGACAGGGGGCTATGCCCCACTATGGCTACACCTTC
cdr3_aa: CASSSGQGAMPHYGYTF
j_call: TRBJ1-2
v_call: TRBV5-4
d_call: TRBD1
clone_size: NA
cdr3_length: 17

cdr3_nt: TGTGCCAGCCAGGACAGGGCGGATTATGGCTACACCTTC
cdr3_aa: CASQDRADYGYTF
j_call: TRBJ1-2
v_call: TRBV12-3/TRBV12-4
d_call: TRBD1
clone_size: few
cdr3_length: 13

cdr3_nt: TGCGCCAGCAGTCCATCTGTCGAGTGGTCCTACAATGAGCAGTTCTTC
cdr3_aa: CASSPSVEWSYNEQFF
j_call: TRBJ2-1
v_call: TRBV5-1
d_call: NA
clone_size: NA
cdr3_length: 16

cdr3_nt: TGTGCCATCAGCACAGGGCTGGGCACTGAAGCTTTCTTT
cdr3_aa: CAISTGLGTEAFF
j_call: TRBJ1-1
v_call: TRBV10-3
d_call: NA
clone_size: once
cdr3_length: 13

cdr3_nt: TGTGCCAGCAGTTGGAGCGAAAAACTGTTTTTT
cdr3_aa: CASSWSEKLFF
j_call: TRBJ1-4
v_call: TRBV28
d_call: NA
clone_size: NA
cdr3_length: 11